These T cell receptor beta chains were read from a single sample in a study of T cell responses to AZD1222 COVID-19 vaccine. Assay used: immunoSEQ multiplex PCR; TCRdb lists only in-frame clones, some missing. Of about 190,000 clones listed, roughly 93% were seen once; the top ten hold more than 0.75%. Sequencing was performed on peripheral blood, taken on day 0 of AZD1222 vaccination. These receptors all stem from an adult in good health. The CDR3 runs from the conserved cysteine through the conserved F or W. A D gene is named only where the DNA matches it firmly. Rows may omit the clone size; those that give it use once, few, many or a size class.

CASSKDSSRGYTF TGCGCCAGCAGCAAGGACAGCTCTCGGGGCTACACCTTC TRBJ1-2 . TRBV5-1 .
CASSSHRAGLAATDTQYF TGTGCCAGCAGCTCCCACCGGGCTGGACTAGCGGCCACAGATACGCAGTATTTT TRBJ2-3 . TRBV7-8 TRBD2
CASRKAQGSFSNQPQHF TGTGCCAGCAGGAAGGCACAGGGGTCCTTTTCAAATCAGCCCCAGCATTTT TRBJ1-5 . TRBV28 TRBD1
CASSHSGGNTIYF TGTGCCAGCAGCCATTCTGGGGGAAACACCATATATTTT TRBJ1-3 . TRBV3-1/TRBV3-2 .
CASSQTRQSDTQYF TGTGCCAGCAGCCAAACCAGACAGTCAGATACGCAGTATTTT TRBJ2-3 . TRBV14 .
CASSPRTGEAKDEQYF TGTGCCAGCAGCCCAAGGACAGGGGAGGCTAAGGACGAGCAGTACTTC TRBJ2-7 . TRBV7-9 TRBD1
CASSMRRGTALNTEAFF TGTGCCAGTAGTATGAGGCGGGGTACAGCTCTGAACACTGAAGCTTTCTTT TRBJ1-1 . TRBV19 .
CASSPGTGRNNSPLHF TGTGCCAGCAGCCCCGGGACAGGGAGGAATAATTCACCCCTCCACTTT TRBJ1-6 few TRBV7-2 TRBD1
CASSASAVTSTDTQYF TGTGCCAGCAGCGCCTCAGCGGTGACTAGCACAGATACGCAGTATTTT TRBJ2-3 . TRBV9 .
CASSLSLIQGAQYF TGTGCCAGCAGCTTGAGTCTAATACAGGGGGCCCAGTACTTC TRBJ2-5 . TRBV5-6 TRBD1
CATSRDEGGYEQYF TGTGCCACCAGCAGAGACGAAGGCGGCTACGAGCAGTACTTC TRBJ2-7 . TRBV15 .
CASKPLKLAGVSYEQYF TGTGCCAGTAAACCACTGAAACTAGCGGGAGTATCTTACGAGCAGTACTTC TRBJ2-7 . TRBV5-8 TRBD2
CASSVKSGGRDTQYF TGTGCCAGCAGCGTAAAATCCGGAGGTAGAGATACGCAGTATTTT TRBJ2-3 . TRBV9 .
CASSPRQGGNTEAFF TGTGCCAGCAGCCCACGACAGGGAGGGAACACTGAAGCTTTCTTT TRBJ1-1 . TRBV6-6 TRBD1
CASSVEGYSYEQYF TGTGCCAGCAGCGTAGAGGGTTACTCCTACGAGCAGTACTTC TRBJ2-7 once TRBV9 .
CASRSVTNRNEKLFF TGTGCCAGCAGATCTGTGACGAACAGAAATGAAAAACTGTTTTTT TRBJ1-4 . TRBV28 .
CASSTTGTTEAFF TGTGCCAGCAGCACGACAGGGACCACTGAAGCTTTCTTT TRBJ1-1 . TRBV3-1/TRBV3-2 TRBD1
CASSQDVGGRNNEQFF TGTGCCAGCAGCCAAGATGTCGGCGGGAGAAACAATGAGCAGTTCTTC TRBJ2-1 . TRBV14 TRBD2
CASSAGLTLGAYEQYF TGTGCCAGTAGTGCCGGTTTGACCCTGGGAGCTTACGAGCAGTACTTC TRBJ2-7 . TRBV19 .
CASSELRSGTDYGYTF TGTGCCAGCAGTGAATTAAGGTCGGGGACAGATTATGGCTACACCTTC TRBJ1-2 . TRBV25-1 TRBD1
CASSQGQHRISGYTF TGTGCCAGCTCACAGGGCCAGCACCGTATATCTGGCTACACCTTC TRBJ1-2 . TRBV18 .
CSASGGTSGPYF TGCAGTGCTAGTGGTGGGACTAGCGGTCCTTACTTC TRBJ2-7 . TRBV20-1 TRBD2
CASSERGGASTGELFF TGTGCCAGCAGCGAACGGGGGGGGGCTTCCACCGGGGAGCTGTTTTTT TRBJ2-2 . TRBV6-1 TRBD2
CASSYGQRYEQYF TGTGCCAGCAGCTACGGACAGCGCTACGAGCAGTACTTC TRBJ2-7 once TRBV7-9 .
CASSLQETQYF TGTGCCAGCAGCTTACAAGAGACCCAGTACTTC TRBJ2-5 once TRBV11-2 .
CASSPASGREWETQYF TGTGCCAGCAGCCCCGCTAGCGGGAGGGAGTGGGAGACCCAGTACTTC TRBJ2-5 . TRBV7-9 TRBD2
CASSKADGGVDEQFF TGTGCCAGCAGCAAAGCGGACGGGGGGGTAGATGAGCAGTTCTTC TRBJ2-1 . TRBV21-1 .
CASSLLGEKLFF TGTGCCAGCAGCTTATTGGGTGAAAAACTGTTTTTT TRBJ1-4 . TRBV7-9 .
CASSQGANYGYTF TGTGCCAGCAGCCAAGGTGCTAACTATGGCTACACCTTC TRBJ1-2 . TRBV11-2 .
CSASTGTGGPQPQHF TGCAGCGCCTCCACCGGGACAGGGGGCCCTCAGCCCCAGCATTTT TRBJ1-5 . TRBV29-1 TRBD1
CASSRSGNAGYTF TGTGCCAGTAGTAGATCGGGGAATGCTGGCTACACCTTC TRBJ1-2 . TRBV19 .
CASSSLYEQYF TGTGCCAGCAGCTCCTTATACGAGCAGTACTTC TRBJ2-7 few TRBV5-6 .
CASSVGVVHNTDTQYF TGTGCCAGCAGCGTAGGGGTGGTTCATAACACAGATACGCAGTATTTT TRBJ2-3 . TRBV9 .
CASSPLTSGGSYEQYF TGTGCCAGCAGCCCCCTGACTAGCGGGGGCTCCTACGAGCAGTACTTC TRBJ2-7 few TRBV7-9 TRBD2
CASSLGARNYEQYF TGTGCCAGCAGCTTGGGTGCCAGGAACTACGAGCAGTACTTC TRBJ2-7 . TRBV5-4 .
CSAGQSSYEQYF TGCAGCGCGGGACAGAGCTCCTACGAGCAGTACTTC TRBJ2-7 . TRBV29-1 TRBD1